Ten or more counts support the clone carrying this T cell receptor beta chain. Its antigen is as yet unknown. V dropped 7 bases and J dropped 4 bases, with 20 bases sitting between them. The CDR3 length is 16 residues. Germline CDR1 SEHNR, CDR2 FQNEAQ (reference sequence). The sample comes from a study of CD8 T cells in ankylosing spondylitis. TCRdb ran MiXCR on the 5' RACE reads and lists one entry per CDR3 protein. The profile shows 250,000 to 400,000 distinct CDR3 sequences, approximately 10% of them singletons. The study's findings and limits: CD8+ by phenotype, disease-linked clones were relatively rare in peripheral blood. Within matched ankylosing spondylitis synovial fluid, disease-linked clones were reportedly significantly enriched.

This chain connects TRBV7-9 to TRBJ2-1; tentatively, D is TRBD1 (6 bases). The receptor was derived from a female donor with ankylosing spondylitis or in good health (not recorded which). The sample comprised blood, either unsorted or a sorted T cell fraction (not recorded which). This chain's CDR3 is CASTPRLGATYNEQFF. DNA of the CDR3: TGTGCCAGCACCCCAAGGTTGGGGGCTACATACAATGAGCAGTTCTTC.